This T cell receptor (beta chain) was captured by sequencing in a study of blood T cell repertoires in COVID-19. Study context: The United States, Italy and Spain were the sources of the acute and convalescent COVID-19 samples. Nucleic acid was either cDNA or gDNA, and it came from T cells, B-cell-depleted T cells, or PBMCs.

Trimming left V 5 bases short and J 3 bases short, with 13 bases between. Germline assignment: CDR1 MNHEY and CDR2 SMNVEV (reference sequence). The CDR3 has 14 residues. In the original workflow: Counts of nucleated cells, estimated from reference gene primer amplification, were obtained. TCRdb keeps only in-frame clones here, not all; method: immunoSEQ multiplex PCR. V, J and clone size reflect that table, while D and trimming were determined from the DNA. The table shows about 220,000 clones, with more than 70% occurring only once. Material for sequencing was peripheral blood. This chain uses TRBV27 with TRBJ1-1, with no clear D. The receptor's source is an elderly woman with acute or convalescent COVID-19. CDR3 sequence: CASSPTPPYTEAFF. The CDR3 bases are TGTGCCAGCAGTCCTACCCCCCCTTACACTGAAGCTTTCTTT.